What follows is one T cell receptor (beta chain) and its context. This specimen comes from a study of early T cells in non-severe SARS-CoV-2 infection. From the 5' RACE reads, TCRdb called clonotypes with MiXCR, one entry per CDR3 protein. The profile shows over 60,000 distinct CDR3 sequences, over 9.5% of them singletons. CDR3 length equals 14 residues. The V and J ends lost 5 bases and 5 bases, in that order; junction bases with no gene match: 9. Germline loops: CDR1 GTSNPN, CDR2 SVGIG (reference sequence). This chain links TRBV30 with TRBJ2-5, with 9 bases lining up with TRBD1. The sequences come from whole blood, collected at baseline. The TCR originated in an adult who was a healthcare worker with PCR-confirmed SARS-CoV-2 infection or an uninfected control (not recorded which). The CDR3 sequence: CAWEAYRGHETQYF. CDR3 in DNA: TGTGCCTGGGAGGCCTACAGGGGGCACGAGACCCAGTACTTC. The full variable domain, with the rest looked up from reference TRBV30 and TRBJ2-5, is SQTIHQWPATLVQPVGSPLSLECTVEGTSNPNLYWYRQAAGRGLQLLFYSVGIGQISSEVPQNLSASRPQDRQFILSSKKLLLSDSGFYLCAWEAYRGHETQYFGPGTRLLVL.